The 16 T cell receptor beta chains below all came from one sample that was sequenced in a study (dated by TCRdb to the mid-2010s). Tregs were isolated as CD4+CD25+CD127-/low cells. Library generation was performed with 5' RACE. These reads were obtained on an Illumina MiSeq. Using fastp trimming at Q25 and MiXCR clonotype assembly, TCRdb reanalyzed the public sequencing data and kept in-frame beta chains. All rows with the same CDR3 protein become a single entry with the most common DNA and genes. This sample holds around 9,000 distinct CDR3 sequences; around 34% were observed only once. The ten most abundant clones make up around 5.3% of the sample. The specimen sequenced was Tregs sorted from blood. The receptors come from a female donor with breast cancer.

This clonotype was seen a few times. The rearrangement joins TRBV7-6 to TRBJ2-5, with 7 bases fitting TRBD2. The CDR3 extends over 16 amino acids. Germline loops: CDR1 SGHVS, CDR2 FNYEAQ. The J segment lost 1 base and the V segment lost 5 bases, leaving 10 bases of the junction unmatched. CDR3 DNA: TGTGCCAGCAGCCTCAAAGCGGGGCGGAGCCAAGAGACCCAGTACTTC. The encoded protein is CASSLKAGRSQETQYF. The complete variable domain, with remaining parts taken from reference TRBV7-6 and TRBJ2-5, reads GAGVSQSPRYKVTKRGQDVALRCDPISGHVSLYWYRQALGQGPEFLTYFNYEAQQDKSGLPNDRFSAERPEGSISTLTIQRTEQRDSAMYRCASSLKAGRSQETQYFGPGTRLLVL.

V and J are TRBV7-7 and TRBJ2-3, with TRBD2 matching 7 bases. From germline, CDR1 is SSHAT and CDR2 FNYEAQ (reference sequence). The J segment lost 1 base and the V segment lost 1 base, leaving 5 bases of the junction unmatched. The CDR3 covers 16 residues. The CDR3 bases are TGTGCCAGCAGCTTAGGGAGCGGGACCGGCACAGATACGCAGTATTTT. Its translation: CASSLGSGTGTDTQYF.

This chain uses TRBV9 with TRBJ2-1; unclear D gene. Trimming took 2 bases from V and 6 from J, leaving 9 bases between them. Germline values: CDR1 SGDLS, CDR2 YYNGEE. This CDR3 has 13 residues. CDR3 protein: CASSVSEVNEQFF. CDR3 DNA sequence: TGTGCCAGCAGCGTCTCGGAAGTCAATGAGCAGTTCTTC.

This clonotype turned up a few times. This may stem from a read error, because a much larger clone lies one nucleotide away. The chain links TRBV6-5 to TRBJ1-2, with 7 nucleotides matching TRBD1. The CDR3 sequence is 15 residues long. Germline trimming cut 0 bases from V and 8 bases from J; bases unmatched to any gene: 9. CDR1 and CDR2 from the germline V gene are MNHEY and SVGAGI. CDR3 sequence reads: CASSYSETGRDGYTF. The CDR3 region has the DNA TGTGCCAGCAGTTACTCGGAGACAGGGAGGGACGGCTACACCTTC.

Regarding this clonotype: Just one base apart from a much larger clone, this may be a read error. The CDR3 DNA reads TGCAGTGTGACGCAGGGAAGCACAGATACGCAGTATTTT. Translation gives CSVTQGSTDTQYF. V and J are TRBV20-1 and TRBJ2-3; D perhaps matches TRBD1 (5 bases). CDR1 is DFQATT, CDR2 SNEGSKA, per germline (reference sequence). The CDR3 totals 13 residues. Trimming stripped 7 bases from V and 0 bases from J, with 11 bases between.

This rearrangement joins TRBV6-2 or TRBV6-3 to TRBJ2-2; unclear D gene. The CDR3 length is 12 residues. Trimming cost V 6 bases and J 2 bases, with 4 bases left between them. Germline V lookup: CDR1 MNHEY, CDR2 SVGEGT. CDR3 sequence: CASRENTGELFF. The CDR3 DNA reads as TGTGCCAGCAGGGAAAACACCGGGGAGCTGTTTTTT.

This sequence joins TRBV28 and TRBJ1-2; 8 bases line up with TRBD1. Germline CDR1 MDHEN, CDR2 SYDVKM. The trim removed 7 bases at V and 1 base at J, leaving 8 bases unmatched. The CDR3 runs to 15 residues. The CDR3, as DNA: TGTGCCAGCAAGGGACAGGAATACGTTAACTATGGCTACACCTTC. Translation: CASKGQEYVNYGYTF.

The rearrangement joins TRBV30 to TRBJ1-4; maybe TRBD1 (5 bases). Germline V CDR1 and CDR2: GTSNPN, SVGIG (reference sequence). With 7 bases removed from V and 7 bases from J, the gap between germline ends came to 16 bases. This CDR3 region has 13 residues. The CDR3 sequence is CALKTAGGEKLFF. CDR3 DNA sequence: TGTGCCTTGAAGACAGCGGGGGGTGAAAAACTGTTTTTT. Complete variable domain (other parts from reference TRBV30 and TRBJ1-4): SQTIHQWPATLVQPVGSPLSLECTVEGTSNPNLYWYRQAAGRGLQLLFYSVGIGQISSEVPQNLSASRPQDRQFILSSKKLLLSDSGFYLCALKTAGGEKLFFGSGTQLSVL.

With regard to this clonotype: A read error may produce the germline difference seen at one junction end. The V call is TRBV30, the J call TRBJ1-6; no clear D gene. Per the germline V gene, CDR1 is GTSNPN and CDR2 is SVGIG (reference sequence). The CDR3 has 12 amino acids. The chain's CDR3 is CAWSVPNSPRHF. CDR3 coding DNA: TGTGCCTGGAGTGTGCCTAATTCACCCCGCCACTTT.

The chain recombines TRBV12-3 or TRBV12-4 with TRBJ2-7; 7 bases agree with TRBD1. V shed 5 bases and J 6 bases; nucleotides not matched to a gene: 4. The CDR3 is 12 residues long. CDR3 bases: TGTGCCAGCAGTGAACAGGGGTTCGAGCAGTACTTC. It yields the protein CASSEQGFEQYF.

In its sample, this clonotype is medium-sized. The chain joins TRBV6-6 to TRBJ2-1; 11 nucleotides line up with TRBD2. CDR3 length: 17 amino acids. The V gene end was trimmed by 0 bases and the J gene end by 4 bases; junction bases not matched to a gene: 5. Germline values: CDR1 MNHNY, CDR2 SVGAGI (reference sequence). The CDR3 coding sequence is TGTGCCAGCAGTTACTCCGGGACTAGCGGAGTGTACAATGAGCAGTTCTTC. As protein: CASSYSGTSGVYNEQFF.

This clonotype was seen a handful of times. V and J are TRBV4-1 and TRBJ2-5, with D uncertain. The germline gives CDR1 MGHRA, CDR2 YSYEKL. The CDR3 is 15 amino acids. The ends were cut back, 0 bases at V and 1 base at J, with 9 bases in the middle. Written as DNA, the CDR3 is TGCGCCAGCAGCCAAGAAAGGGCTCCCCAAGAGACCCAGTACTTC. This translates into CASSQERAPQETQYF.

This clonotype appeared a few times. The chain is built from TRBV29-1 and TRBJ1-1; tentatively, D is TRBD1 (6 bases). Trimming stripped 6 bases from V and 6 bases from J, with 11 bases between. CDR3 length equals 11 residues. Germline loops: CDR1 SQVTM, CDR2 ANQGSEA. CDR3 sequence (DNA): TGCAGCGTCGCGGACAGCCCTGAAGCTTTCTTT. Translation gives CSVADSPEAFF.

This clonotype showed up just a few times. V usage is TRBV4-1 and J usage is TRBJ1-2; tentatively, D is TRBD1 (5 bases). Germline-derived CDR1 and CDR2 are MGHRA and YSYEKL. This CDR3 is built from 18 residues. Trimming cost V 4 bases and J 6 bases, with 27 bases left between them. The CDR3: CASSLTRRGPDYGDGYTF. CDR3 bases: TGCGCCAGCAGCCTTACAAGAAGGGGACCGGACTACGGAGATGGCTACACCTTC.

This clonotype was counted only a few times. The chain has TRBV28 and TRBJ2-6; 7 bases line up with TRBD1. The germline CDR1 and CDR2 sequences are MDHEN and SYDVKM. V was clipped by 8 bases and J by 0 bases; unmatched bases: 4. The CDR3 is 15 residues long. The chain's CDR3 is CASRDSFSGANVLTF. The DNA for the CDR3 is TGTGCCAGCCGGGACAGCTTCTCTGGGGCCAACGTCCTGACTTTC.

The genes are TRBV20-1 and TRBJ1-6; unclear D gene. CDR3 length equals 13 residues. V lost 6 bases and J 7 bases, leaving 13 bases between the germline ends. The germline V gene has CDR1 DFQATT and CDR2 SNEGSKA (reference sequence). CDR3 sequence (DNA): TGCAGTGCACCGGCATACTGGAATTCACCCCTCCACTTT. Encoded protein: CSAPAYWNSPLHF.